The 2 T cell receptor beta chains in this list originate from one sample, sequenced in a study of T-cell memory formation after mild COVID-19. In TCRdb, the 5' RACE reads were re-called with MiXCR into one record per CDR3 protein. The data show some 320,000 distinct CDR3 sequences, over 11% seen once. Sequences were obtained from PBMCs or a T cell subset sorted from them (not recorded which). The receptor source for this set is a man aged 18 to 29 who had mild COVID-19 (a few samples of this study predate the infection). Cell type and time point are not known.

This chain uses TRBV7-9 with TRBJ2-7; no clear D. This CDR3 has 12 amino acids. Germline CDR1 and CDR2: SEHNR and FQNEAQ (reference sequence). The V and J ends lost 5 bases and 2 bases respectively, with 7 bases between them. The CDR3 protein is CASSVSPYEQYV. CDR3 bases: TGTGCCAGCAGCGTTTCCCCCTACGAGCAGTACGTC.

CDR3 in amino acids: CASGLGSRQGSGQPQHF. DNA for the CDR3: TGTGCTAGTGGTTTGGGATCACGTCAGGGCTCGGGTCAGCCCCAGCATTTT. The chain recombines TRBV12-5 with TRBJ1-5, with D perhaps TRBD1 (5 bases). Trimming took off 1 base at V and 6 bases at J, with 19 bases between the two ends. The germline CDR1 and CDR2 sequences are LGHNT and FRNRAP. The CDR3 sequence is 17 residues long.